The clone carrying this T cell receptor (beta chain) was counted between two and nine times. Its antigen remains unknown. The CDR3 has 15 amino acids. With 5 bases removed from V and 2 bases from J, the gap between germline ends came to 13 bases. The data were obtained in a study of blood T cells in healthy people across ages. Study results and limitations: PBMCs left unsorted prevented a conclusive naive versus antigen-experienced comparison.

With a J-beta primer mix and a sample-barcoded 5' primer, a second PCR ran about 7 to 12 cycles. Each cDNA molecule carried a tag from a template-switch adaptor that contained 12 random nucleotides. TCRdb ran MiXCR on the 5' RACE reads and lists one entry per CDR3 protein. The table lists hundreds of thousands of distinct CDR3 sequences, around 43% of them singletons, with about 21% in the top ten. The donors, all healthy, were Caucasians living in Russia, aged about 6 to 90. The sample was blood. The sequence derives from a man aged 55 to 70 in good health. The chain links TRBV12-3 or TRBV12-4 to TRBJ2-1, with D tentatively TRBD1 or TRBD2 (5 bases each). The CDR3 loop reads CASSPGTLAYNEQFF. DNA for the CDR3: TGTGCCAGCAGTCCAGGGACCCTCGCCTACAATGAGCAGTTCTTC.